Following are 22 T cell receptor beta chains from one sample sequenced in a study of shared clonotypes between healthy human individuals. The method was immunoSEQ multiplex PCR; TCRdb's version includes in-frame clones alone and lacks a portion of them. The data contain around 1,000,000 clones, approximately 80% of them singletons. The sample was memory CD4+ T cells from PBMCs. Subset here: CD45RA-negative fraction. These TCRs come from a man aged 18-30 years in good health. Some clones in this sample may be carry-over from other donors' samples.

The genes are TRBV30 and TRBJ2-1; D gene ambiguous. Trimming took off 4 bases at V and 3 bases at J, with 7 bases between the two ends. Per germline, CDR1 GTSNPN and CDR2 SVGIG (reference sequence). The CDR3 has 12 amino acids. Here the CDR3 reads CAWTPDYNEQFF. For the CDR3, the DNA is TGTGCCTGGACTCCAGACTACAATGAGCAGTTCTTC.

V usage is TRBV5-4 and J usage is TRBJ1-1; 8 bases match TRBD1. With 5 bases clipped from V and 4 bases from J, the junction kept 13 bases outside the gene matches. Germline values: CDR1 SGHNT, CDR2 YYREEE (reference sequence). The CDR3 has 16 residues. CDR3 bases: TGTGCCAGCAGTCCAAGCGCGGGACAGGACGGCACTGAAGCTTTCTTT. It specifies CASSPSAGQDGTEAFF.

Of note for this clone: The identical CDR3 is also encoded by other nucleotide sequences in the sample. V and J are TRBV2 and TRBJ2-1; TRBD1 is a possible D gene (5 bases). From germline, CDR1 is SNHLY and CDR2 FYNNEI. The CDR3 has 12 residues. Trimming took off 6 bases at V and 7 bases at J, with 10 bases between the two ends. CDR3 amino acids: CASRGSGNEQFF. The CDR3 DNA sequence: TGTGCCAGCAGAGGATCAGGGAATGAGCAGTTCTTC.

The chain links TRBV18 to TRBJ1-1; D may be TRBD1 (5 bases). V was shortened by 3 bases and J by 3 bases, with 14 bases between the two germline ends. Germline V gene sequence: CDR1 KGHSH, CDR2 LQKENI. The CDR3 is 15 amino acids. The CDR3 loop is CASSPRVGLDTEAFF. The DNA for the CDR3 is TGTGCCAGCTCACCTCGGGTGGGGCTAGACACTGAAGCTTTCTTT.

This chain connects TRBV14 to TRBJ2-2, with TRBD1 matching over 8 bases. This CDR3 is 14 amino acids long. V lost 4 bases, J lost 10 bases, and 8 bases stayed unmatched. Germline CDR1 SGHDN, CDR2 FVKESK. In DNA, the CDR3 is TGTGCCAGCAGCCGAGGACAGGGAGTCGCGGAGCTGTTTTTT. This gives the protein CASSRGQGVAELFF.

This clone has only one observation. This may be a read error: a much more frequent sequence differs by one nucleotide. The conserved closing phenylalanine or tryptophan is absent in this CDR3, likely reflecting a read error. V usage is TRBV25-1 and J usage is TRBJ1-5; D is perhaps TRBD1 (5 bases). Germline CDR1 is MGHDK and CDR2 is SYGVNS. Trimming stripped 7 bases from V and 1 base from J, with 11 bases between. This CDR3 region has 14 residues. CDR3 in amino acids: CASNPGTSNQPQHL. The CDR3 nucleotides are TGTGCCAGCAATCCCGGGACCAGCAATCAGCCCCAGCATCTT.

This clone was found a few times. The CDR3 sequence: CASRQGSAGQPQHF. Written as DNA, the CDR3 is TGTGCCAGCCGACAGGGATCGGCCGGGCAGCCCCAGCATTTT. J is TRBJ1-5 and V is TRBV6-1, with 7 nucleotides matching TRBD1. This CDR3 comprises 14 residues. V trimming: 8 bases; J trimming: 7 bases; junction bases outside the gene matches: 11. In germline, CDR1 is MNHNS, CDR2 SASEGT.

V usage is TRBV10-3 and J usage is TRBJ1-1; no definite D call. Trimming removed 3 bases at V and 0 bases at J, with 8 bases between. The CDR3 totals 14 residues. Germline loops: CDR1 ENHRY, CDR2 SYGVKD. The CDR3 DNA follows: TGTGCCATCAGTGATACGTACATGAACACTGAAGCTTTCTTT. Its protein product is CAISDTYMNTEAFF.

This chain joins TRBV2 and TRBJ2-5, with TRBD2 as a possible D gene (5 bases). The CDR3 spans 15 residues. The germline V gene encodes CDR1 SNHLY and CDR2 FYNNEI. Trimming took 6 bases from V and 1 from J, leaving 15 bases between them. For the CDR3, the DNA is TGTGCCAGCAGCCCCTCGAGCGGCTCCCAAGAGACCCAGTACTTC. This encodes CASSPSSGSQETQYF.

The chain recombines TRBV28 with TRBJ2-4; D unclear. Trimming pared 7 bases from V and 1 base from J, leaving 8 bases between. The germline V gene encodes CDR1 MDHEN and CDR2 SYDVKM. The CDR3 length is 13 residues. The CDR3 DNA follows: TGTGCCAGCACAGTAGCCGCCAAAAACATTCAGTACTTC. Protein product: CASTVAAKNIQYF.

The genes are TRBV7-3 and TRBJ1-1; D might be TRBD1 (5 bases). This CDR3 has 14 amino acids. Germline CDR1 is SGHTA and CDR2 is FQGTGA. V lost 5 bases, J lost 1 base, and 11 bases lay in between. The CDR3 DNA sequence: TGTGCCAGCAGCCCGGGACGGAGGAACACTGAAGCTTTCTTT. Protein sequence: CASSPGRRNTEAFF.

Only one count was recorded for this clone. This chain uses TRBV19 with TRBJ2-5; the D is unclear. CDR3 length equals 14 residues. CDR1 and CDR2 (germline): LNHDA, SQIVND (reference sequence). V lost 3 bases to trimming and J lost 1 base, with 9 bases between them. CDR3 nucleotides: TGTGCCAGTAGTATCTGGGCCGCCCAAGAGACCCAGTACTTC. This encodes CASSIWAAQETQYF.

This clone was counted between two and nine times. V usage is TRBV28 and J usage is TRBJ1-3; D is possibly TRBD1 (6 bases). There are 12 residues in the CDR3. From germline, CDR1 is MDHEN and CDR2 SYDVKM. Trimming pared 7 bases from V and 5 bases from J, leaving 9 bases between. For the CDR3, the DNA is TGTGCCAGCACTACAGGGCGAAACACCATATATTTT. Encoded protein: CASTTGRNTIYF.

The chain combines TRBV27 with TRBJ2-7; D assignment may be TRBD1 or TRBD2 (5 bases each). The CDR3 length is 13 residues. Germline V gene sequence: CDR1 MNHEY, CDR2 SMNVEV (reference sequence). V lost 5 bases and J 3 bases, leaving 11 bases between the germline ends. The CDR3 spells CASSLQGVYEQYF. The CDR3 DNA is TGTGCCAGCAGTCTCCAGGGAGTCTACGAGCAGTACTTC.

This clone was picked up one time. The chain employs TRBV28 and TRBJ1-2, with 7 bases identical to TRBD1. The J segment lost 4 bases and the V segment lost 5 bases, leaving 10 bases of the junction unmatched. CDR3 length: 15 amino acids. Germline V lookup: CDR1 MDHEN, CDR2 SYDVKM. In DNA, the CDR3 is TGTGCCAGCAGTCTCCATCCGGGACAGATCTATGGCTACACCTTC. This sequence encodes CASSLHPGQIYGYTF.

The chain couples TRBV7-2 to TRBJ1-5; possible D gene TRBD1, 5 bases. The CDR3 spans 16 residues. In germline, CDR1 is SGHTA, CDR2 FQGNSA. Trimming removed 6 bases from V and 0 bases from J, with 15 bases in between. This CDR3 is CASSKTGLYSNQPQHF. The CDR3 DNA is TGTGCCAGCAGTAAAACAGGATTATATAGCAATCAGCCCCAGCATTTT.

This clone turned up a few times. The chain uses TRBV5-1 and TRBJ2-5; TRBD2 matches at 8 bases. The CDR3 runs to 17 residues. In germline, CDR1 is SGHRS, CDR2 YFSETQ. Germline trimming cut 5 bases from V and 5 bases from J; bases unmatched to any gene: 17. The CDR3 DNA follows: TGCGCCAGCAGTCCTCTCTATTCGGGAGGGCCAGGGGAGACCCAGTACTTC. Translated, it gives CASSPLYSGGPGETQYF.

V is TRBV4-1 and J is TRBJ1-6; no clear D. Germline V gene sequence: CDR1 MGHRA, CDR2 YSYEKL. V shed 6 bases and J shed 7 bases, with 13 bases lying between them. There are 14 residues in the CDR3. CDR3 bases: TGCGCCAGCAGGGACCCGGGTCGGAATTCACCCCTCCACTTT. Translated: CASRDPGRNSPLHF.

The chain employs TRBV7-9 and TRBJ1-2; TRBD1 matches 7 bases. CDR3 length equals 16 residues. V shed 5 bases and J 4 bases; nucleotides not matched to a gene: 13. Germline CDR1 and CDR2: SEHNR and FQNEAQ (reference sequence). The CDR3 is CASSTGQAAGSYGYTF. The CDR3 DNA follows: TGTGCCAGCAGCACCGGACAGGCGGCGGGTAGCTATGGCTACACCTTC.

To note about this clone: Additional DNA sequences in this sample encode the identical CDR3. This chain joins TRBV28 and TRBJ1-5; D is ambiguous. The V end lost 1 base, the J end lost 5 bases, and 3 bases lay between the germline ends. CDR3 length equals 12 residues. Germline V CDR1 and CDR2: MDHEN, SYDVKM. CDR3 protein: CASSLSHQPQHF. CDR3 nucleotide sequence: TGTGCCAGCAGTTTATCTCATCAGCCCCAGCATTTT.

This chain uses TRBV29-1 with TRBJ1-1; 7 bases line up with TRBD1. Germline lookup yields CDR1 SQVTM and CDR2 ANQGSEA. The CDR3 has 12 amino acids. V dropped 8 bases and J dropped 8; count of bases not matched to a gene: 11. The CDR3: CSTTGQAIEAFF. The CDR3 coding sequence is TGCAGCACCACCGGACAGGCCATAGAAGCTTTCTTT. The full variable domain, rest sourced from reference TRBV29-1 and TRBJ1-1, is SAVISQKPSRDICQRGTSLTIQCQVDSQVTMMFWYRQQPGQSLTLIATANQGSEATYESGFVIDKFPISRPNLTFSTLTVSNMSPEDSSIYLCSTTGQAIEAFFGQGTRLTVV.

This clone has just one count. The rearrangement joins TRBV6-6 to TRBJ1-1; 8 nucleotides agree with TRBD1. This CDR3 is 15 amino acids long. In germline, CDR1 is MNHNY, CDR2 SVGAGI (reference sequence). The trim removed 7 bases at V and 6 bases at J, leaving 13 bases unmatched. The CDR3 coding sequence is TGTGCCAGCACCAAGTTAGACAGGGGAAGTGCTGAAGCTTTCTTT. It is translated as CASTKLDRGSAEAFF.